Here is one TCR beta chain with its context. The repertoire was sequenced with immunoSEQ multiplex PCR; TCRdb's copy has only in-frame clones and lacks some. The sample yields approximately 150,000 clones, about four fifths seen once. The data stem from a study of blood T cell repertoires in COVID-19. Study background: Samples came from the United States, Italy and Spain, spanning acute and convalescent COVID-19. Sample material is recorded as cDNA or gDNA derived from T cells, B-cell-depleted T cells, or PBMCs.

The sample consisted of peripheral blood. The clonotype originates from a woman in her 70s who had recovered from COVID-19.

DNA of the CDR3: TGTGCCTGGAGTCCCCCGGGGCGGGGCGCCTACAATGAGCAGTTCTTC. Protein sequence: CAWSPPGRGAYNEQFF. V usage is TRBV30 and J usage is TRBJ2-1; possibly TRBD2 for D (6 bases). Germline assignment: CDR1 GTSNPN and CDR2 SVGIG (reference sequence). Trimming shortened V by 2 bases and J by 2 bases, and 16 bases separated the two germline ends. The CDR3 extends over 16 amino acids. Using reference TRBV30 and TRBJ2-1 for the parts outside the CDR3, the full variable domain is SQTIHQWPATLVQPVGSPLSLECTVEGTSNPNLYWYRQAAGRGLQLLFYSVGIGQISSEVPQNLSASRPQDRQFILSSKKLLLSDSGFYLCAWSPPGRGAYNEQFFGPGTRLTVL.